What follows are 16 T cell receptor beta chains derived from one specimen sequenced in a study of blood T cell repertoires in COVID-19. This table comes from immunoSEQ multiplex PCR, and its TCRdb copy is limited to in-frame clones, with some not included. The table has more than 300,000 clones, around 87% seen once; the top ten hold 0.8% to 1.3%. Sequenced material: peripheral blood. The receptors shown here come from a woman aged 40 to 50 with COVID-19, enrolled during active disease.

V gene TRBV7-3 combines with J gene TRBJ2-1; D unresolved. There are 15 residues in the CDR3. The germline V gene encodes CDR1 SGHTA and CDR2 FQGTGA. V was clipped by 0 bases and J by 5 bases, with 11 bases between them. CDR3 sequence: CASSLTFPQNNEQFF. The CDR3 DNA reads TGTGCCAGCAGCTTAACTTTCCCACAGAACAATGAGCAGTTCTTC.

The J gene is TRBJ2-1, the V gene TRBV15; D is perhaps TRBD1 (6 bases). From germline, CDR1 is LNHNV and CDR2 YYDKDF (reference sequence). The CDR3 loop spans 15 amino acids. V shed 2 bases and J shed 10 bases, with 18 bases lying between them. In nucleotides, the CDR3 is TGTGCCACCAGCAGAACCCCGACAGGTCCGCTGGAGCAGTTCTTC. Amino acid sequence: CATSRTPTGPLEQFF.

The count of this clone is one. The chain uses TRBV28 and TRBJ1-2; 10 bases align to TRBD1. Germline trimming cut 5 bases from V and 8 bases from J; bases unmatched to any gene: 11. Germline loops: CDR1 MDHEN, CDR2 SYDVKM. This CDR3 has 15 amino acids. CDR3 bases: TGTGCCAGCAGTCTGGGACAGGGGAGCCCGGGGGGCTACACCTTC. It is translated as CASSLGQGSPGGYTF.

The V call is TRBV5-4, the J call TRBJ2-7; 8 nucleotides line up with TRBD2. The germline V gene encodes CDR1 SGHNT and CDR2 YYREEE (reference sequence). V was pared by 4 bases and J by 3 bases, with 9 bases of the junction left unmatched. There are 15 residues in the CDR3. This CDR3 reads CASSLESSGSYEQYF. CDR3 nucleotides: TGTGCCAGCAGCCTAGAGTCCAGCGGGAGCTACGAGCAGTACTTC.

CDR3 sequence (DNA): TGCGCCAGCAGCCAAGATTTTTCCGACTGGTCCAATGAGCAGTTCTTC. Its protein is CASSQDFSDWSNEQFF. The V gene is TRBV4-3, the J gene TRBJ2-1; no definite D call. Trimming took 0 bases from V and 6 from J, leaving 15 bases between them. Germline V gene data show CDR1 as LGHNA and CDR2 as YSLEER. This CDR3 comprises 16 residues.

The rearrangement uses TRBV27 and TRBJ2-3; D remains unclear. Germline CDR1 MNHEY, CDR2 SMNVEV (reference sequence). The CDR3 runs 15 residues. V lost 5 bases and J 3 bases, leaving 15 bases between the germline ends. This CDR3 reads CASSPSGLRTDTQYF. DNA for the CDR3: TGTGCCAGCAGTCCCAGTGGCCTGAGGACAGATACGCAGTATTTT.

The CDR3 DNA sequence: TGTGCCACCAGCAGAGGAAAAATGGGACTAGCGGGGTTCTACGAGCAGTACTTC. Translation gives CATSRGKMGLAGFYEQYF. The V gene is TRBV15, the J gene TRBJ2-7, with TRBD2 matching 13 bases. The CDR3 runs 18 residues. V trimming: 1 base; J trimming: 3 bases; junction bases outside the gene matches: 9. Germline-derived CDR1 and CDR2 are LNHNV and YYDKDF (reference sequence).

This chain connects TRBV10-2 to TRBJ1-4, with 9 bases matching TRBD1. The ends lost 6 bases at V and 7 bases at J; junction bases unmatched: 9. The CDR3 runs 15 residues. Germline assignment: CDR1 WSHSY and CDR2 SAAADI. CDR3 nucleotide sequence: TGCGCCAGCAGGGCGGACAGGGGAGAACGTGAAAAACTGTTTTTT. Translation gives CASRADRGEREKLFF.

The rearrangement joins TRBV6-4 to TRBJ2-2; TRBD2 matches 9 bases. This CDR3 is built from 16 residues. The J segment lost 8 bases and the V segment lost 2 bases, leaving 9 bases of the junction unmatched. CDR1 and CDR2 (germline): MRHNA, SNTAGT. CDR3 in amino acids: CASSDEGLATWGELFF. For the CDR3, the DNA is TGTGCCAGCAGTGACGAGGGACTAGCCACTTGGGGGGAGCTGTTTTTT.

The CDR3 coding sequence is TGTGCCAGCAGTAGCGGCCGCACAGATACGCAGTATTTT. This sequence encodes CASSSGRTDTQYF. This chain uses TRBV9 with TRBJ2-3, with D perhaps matching TRBD2 (6 bases). Trimming pared 5 bases from V and 1 base from J, leaving 8 bases between. The CDR3 covers 13 residues. CDR1 is SGDLS, CDR2 YYNGEE, per germline.

The chain links TRBV28 to TRBJ1-2; 9 bases fit TRBD1. The CDR3 sequence is 15 residues long. The germline CDR1 and CDR2 sequences are MDHEN and SYDVKM. The V and J ends lost 6 bases and 7 bases, in that order; junction bases with no gene match: 12. This chain's CDR3 is CASSFGTGTIGGYTF. The CDR3 DNA reads as TGTGCCAGCAGCTTCGGGACAGGGACCATTGGTGGCTACACCTTC.

This clone was found a few times. For the CDR3, the DNA is TGTGCCAGCAGCTTCCCGCGGGGGTGGGAGGCTTTCTTT. As protein: CASSFPRGWEAFF. The V call is TRBV28, the J call TRBJ1-1; TRBD1 is a possible D gene (5 bases). This CDR3 has 13 residues. The V gene lost 6 bases and the J gene lost 11 bases, with 19 bases spanning the gap. From germline, CDR1 is MDHEN and CDR2 SYDVKM.

The J gene is TRBJ1-1, the V gene TRBV28, with D possibly being TRBD1 (6 bases). Germline V gene sequence: CDR1 MDHEN, CDR2 SYDVKM. The CDR3 consists of 14 residues. The V end lost 5 bases, the J end lost 10 bases, and 20 bases lay between the germline ends. The CDR3 region is CASSPSGGRMRAFF. The CDR3 DNA reads TGTGCCAGCAGTCCCAGCGGGGGGCGGATGCGAGCTTTCTTT.

The chain is built from TRBV2 and TRBJ2-5; a weak D match, TRBD2 (6 bases). Germline V gene data show CDR1 as SNHLY and CDR2 as FYNNEI. The V end lost 5 bases, the J end lost 6 bases, and 13 bases lay between the germline ends. CDR3 length equals 13 residues. The CDR3 protein is CASSPGSLQTQYF. Written as DNA, the CDR3 is TGTGCCAGCAGTCCCGGGAGCCTGCAGACCCAGTACTTC.

This chain uses TRBV5-5 with TRBJ2-7, with D possibly matching TRBD2 (6 bases). V gave up 4 bases and J gave up 7 bases, with 15 bases separating them. The CDR3 spans 13 residues. Germline CDR1 is SGHKS and CDR2 is YYEKEE (reference sequence). CDR3 DNA sequence: TGTGCCAGCAGCCCCGGTGGTGCGGGGGAGCAGTACTTC. Amino acid sequence: CASSPGGAGEQYF.

The J gene is TRBJ1-2, the V gene TRBV6-1; the match to TRBD1 covers 7 bases. Germline V gene data show CDR1 as MNHNS and CDR2 as SASEGT. The CDR3 consists of 17 residues. The V segment lost 6 bases and the J segment 1 base; nucleotides outside the gene matches: 14. The CDR3 reads CASRENRGRLFNYGYTF. The CDR3 region has the DNA TGTGCCAGCAGAGAAAACAGGGGCCGACTATTTAACTATGGCTACACCTTC.